Below are 31 T cell receptor beta chains sequenced from a single sample in a study of CD8+ T cells in alopecia areata. Sequencing relied on a cDNA template that was reverse transcribed from extracted RNA. The table came from immunoSEQ multiplex PCR; TCRdb's copy has only in-frame clones and leaves some out. The sample consists of 120,000 or so clones, roughly 50% of them appearing once. The sample was NKG2D-low CD8+ T cells sorted from blood. These receptors came from a human donor with alopecia areata.

This clone was counted only a few times. This chain joins TRBV29-1 and TRBJ2-5; no reliable D call. Germline V gene sequence: CDR1 SQVTM, CDR2 ANQGSEA. There are 13 residues in the CDR3. V lost 7 bases and J lost 3, with 15 bases in between. The DNA for the CDR3 is TGCAGCGAAACAGATGCAGGAGAAGAGACCCAGTACTTC. Its protein is CSETDAGEETQYF.

V is TRBV29-1 and J is TRBJ2-7, with TRBD1 as a possible D gene (5 bases). CDR1 is SQVTM and CDR2 is ANQGSEA in the germline V gene. The germline V and J ends were trimmed by 2 bases and 4 bases, with 18 bases remaining between them. The length of the CDR3 is 15 residues. The CDR3 is CSVESPGSDVYEQYF. CDR3 sequence (DNA): TGCAGCGTTGAATCCCCAGGGTCGGATGTGTACGAGCAGTACTTC.

This clone has a handful of counts. The chain uses TRBV29-1 and TRBJ2-1, with no clear D. Trimming pared 4 bases from V and 0 bases from J, leaving 10 bases between. CDR1 and CDR2 (germline): SQVTM, ANQGSEA. The CDR3 sequence is 14 residues long. The CDR3 loop is CSVGMVGSYNEQFF. CDR3 nucleotide sequence: TGCAGCGTTGGTATGGTGGGCTCCTACAATGAGCAGTTCTTC.

The J gene is TRBJ2-7, the V gene TRBV28; 8 bases line up with TRBD2. The CDR3 is 15 residues long. Per the germline V gene, CDR1 is MDHEN and CDR2 is SYDVKM. The junction had 13 bases not matched to a gene; V was cut back by 6 bases and J by 6 bases. The CDR3 sequence: CASRSFQRELGEQYF. The CDR3 DNA follows: TGTGCCAGCAGATCCTTCCAGCGGGAGCTTGGCGAGCAGTACTTC.

This clone turned up a few times. The J gene is TRBJ1-2, the V gene TRBV29-1; possible D gene TRBD1, 6 bases. The germline V and J ends were trimmed by 1 base and 4 bases, with 19 bases remaining between them. The CDR3 is made up of 16 amino acids. Germline V gene lookup returns CDR1 SQVTM and CDR2 ANQGSEA. DNA for the CDR3: TGCAGCGTTGAAGGAGTGGGAAACGGACAGAGCTATGGCTACACCTTC. It codes for CSVEGVGNGQSYGYTF.

This clone showed up just a few times. The V call is TRBV29-1, the J call TRBJ1-1; D is uncertain. Germline CDR1 and CDR2: SQVTM and ANQGSEA. Trimming shortened V by 7 bases and J by 3 bases, and 6 bases separated the two germline ends. The CDR3 consists of 10 residues. CDR3: CSAQDTEAFF. CDR3 bases: TGCAGCGCCCAGGACACTGAAGCTTTCTTT.

A note on this clone: This specimen includes other DNA sequences encoding the same CDR3. This rearrangement joins TRBV2 to TRBJ1-1; perhaps TRBD1 as D (5 bases). The CDR3 is 13 residues long. Trimming left V 7 bases short and J 0 bases short, with 9 bases between. CDR1 is SNHLY and CDR2 is FYNNEI in the germline V gene. This CDR3 reads CASTGGMNTEAFF. The CDR3 DNA reads as TGTGCCAGCACCGGGGGGATGAACACTGAAGCTTTCTTT.

The chain joins TRBV29-1 to TRBJ1-2; TRBD1 is a possible D gene (6 bases). The ends were cut back, 7 bases at V and 6 bases at J, with 39 bases in the middle. The length of the CDR3 is 20 residues. Germline CDR1 reads SQVTM; CDR2 reads ANQGSEA. The CDR3 coding sequence is TGCAGCGCTGACGCTCCTGGCACCGTCCCGGGCAGGGGCAGAGGGGATGGCTACACCTTC. It yields the protein CSADAPGTVPGRGRGDGYTF.

A word on this clone: An end of the junction does not agree with germline; a read error may underlie this. CDR3 in DNA: TGTGCCAGCAGCTTAGGCGGGCGAGGTGAGGAGTTCTTC. Its translation is CASSLGGRGEEFF. The rearrangement joins TRBV13 to TRBJ2-1; D not resolved. Germline-derived CDR1 and CDR2 are PRHDT and FYEKMQ (reference sequence). The CDR3 covers 13 residues.

A word on this clone: An end of the junction does not agree with germline; a read error may underlie this. This chain links TRBV7-9 with TRBJ1-4; TRBD1 agrees at 10 bases. Germline V gene sequence: CDR1 SEHNR, CDR2 FQNEAQ (reference sequence). The CDR3 has 16 amino acids. The CDR3, as DNA: TGTGCCAGCAGCGTAGCCCGGGACAGGGGAGGGGAAAAACTGTTTTTT. Encoded protein: CASSVARDRGGEKLFF.

This rearrangement joins TRBV11-2 to TRBJ2-7; no definite D call. Trimming removed 1 base from V and 5 bases from J, with 6 bases in between. This CDR3 contains 12 residues. Germline CDR1 SGHAT, CDR2 FQNNGV. Here the CDR3 reads CASSLVWHEQYF. CDR3 nucleotides: TGTGCCAGCAGCTTAGTCTGGCACGAGCAGTACTTC.

The chain has TRBV23-1 and TRBJ1-2; 10 bases line up with TRBD1. TRBV23-1 is reported as an ORF; its role is uncertain. V shed 1 base, J shed 3 bases, and the junction held 8 bases outside the gene matches. This CDR3 has 17 residues. The CDR3 DNA is TGCGCCAGCAGTCAATTTGCCGGGACAGGGGATTACTATGGCTACACCTTC. Translated, it gives CASSQFAGTGDYYGYTF.

The rearrangement joins TRBV2 to TRBJ2-5; 7 bases are shared with TRBD1. J was trimmed by 3 bases and V by 6 bases; bases with no gene match: 10. The CDR3 sequence is 15 residues long. Germline V gene sequence: CDR1 SNHLY, CDR2 FYNNEI. The CDR3 spells CASSASGTAKETQYF. As DNA, the CDR3 is TGTGCCAGCAGCGCTTCCGGGACAGCAAAAGAGACCCAGTACTTC. The whole variable domain, filled in from reference TRBV2 and TRBJ2-5, reads EPEVTQTPSHQVTQMGQEVILRCVPISNHLYFYWYRQILGQKVEFLVSFYNNEISEKSEIFDDQFSVERPDGSNFTLKIRSTKLEDSAMYFCASSASGTAKETQYFGPGTRLLVL.

The chain carries TRBV19 and TRBJ2-3, with 7 bases matching TRBD2. The CDR3 length is 14 residues. Germline CDR1 is LNHDA and CDR2 is SQIVND (reference sequence). V gave up 5 bases and J gave up 5 bases; unmatched junction bases: 7. The CDR3 DNA sequence: TGTGCCAGTAGTCCAGCCGGACTAGGAGATACGCAGTATTTT. This sequence encodes CASSPAGLGDTQYF.

CDR3 coding DNA: TGTGCCAGCAGTCCCTTGGACATTCAGTACTTC. Protein: CASSPLDIQYF. This rearrangement joins TRBV6-6 to TRBJ2-4; no firm D call. From germline, CDR1 is MNHNY and CDR2 SVGAGI (reference sequence). V dropped 5 bases and J dropped 8 bases, with 7 bases sitting between them. This CDR3 has 11 amino acids.

In its sample, this clone was seen a few times. V gene TRBV29-1 combines with J gene TRBJ2-5; D is ambiguous. The V end lost 7 bases, the J end lost 3 bases, and 9 bases lay between the germline ends. CDR3 size: 11 residues. The V gene's germline CDR1 is SQVTM and CDR2 ANQGSEA. CDR3 loop: CSAEDEETQYF. The DNA for the CDR3 is TGCAGCGCCGAGGACGAAGAGACCCAGTACTTC.

This clone was observed a handful of times. The rearrangement joins TRBV29-1 to TRBJ2-2, with a tentative D call TRBD1 (6 bases). Trimming left V 8 bases short and J 6 bases short, with 10 bases between. Germline V gives CDR1 SQVTM, CDR2 ANQGSEA. CDR3 size: 11 residues. The CDR3 DNA reads TGCAGCTTCTGGACAGCCGGGGAGCTGTTTTTT. It specifies CSFWTAGELFF.

V and J are TRBV30 and TRBJ2-1; a possible D gene is TRBD1 (6 bases). CDR1 and CDR2 (germline): GTSNPN, SVGIG (reference sequence). V was pared by 1 base and J by 8 bases, with 6 bases between. The CDR3 consists of 11 residues. DNA of the CDR3: TGTGCCTGGAGTGCAGGGGATGAGCAGTTCTTC. Its translation: CAWSAGDEQFF.

This clone was recorded a few times. The rearrangement links TRBV2 to TRBJ2-5; 8 nucleotides agree with TRBD2. This CDR3 has 15 amino acids. J lost 4 bases, V lost 4 bases, and 8 bases had no gene match. The germline V gene encodes CDR1 SNHLY and CDR2 FYNNEI. CDR3 nucleotide sequence: TGTGCCAGCAGTGTCGGGGGGGCTTCATCAGAGACCCAGTACTTC. It encodes CASSVGGASSETQYF. Filled out from reference TRBV2 and TRBJ2-5, the complete variable domain reads EPEVTQTPSHQVTQMGQEVILRCVPISNHLYFYWYRQILGQKVEFLVSFYNNEISEKSEIFDDQFSVERPDGSNFTLKIRSTKLEDSAMYFCASSVGGASSETQYFGPGTRLLVL.

This clone has more than one count but fewer than ten. The chain couples TRBV19 to TRBJ1-4; the match to TRBD1 covers 10 bases. CDR1 and CDR2 (germline): LNHDA, SQIVND (reference sequence). The V gene end was trimmed by 0 bases and the J gene end by 11 bases; junction bases not matched to a gene: 9. CDR3 length equals 16 residues. CDR3 sequence (DNA): TGTGCCAGTAGTATAGACCTGACAGGGGGCCATCGGAAACTGTTTTTT. Amino acid sequence: CASSIDLTGGHRKLFF.

This rearrangement joins TRBV30 to TRBJ1-1; possibly TRBD1 for D (5 bases). Trimming took 2 bases from V and 5 from J, leaving 12 bases between them. This CDR3 comprises 13 residues. Germline V lookup: CDR1 GTSNPN, CDR2 SVGIG (reference sequence). In DNA form, the CDR3 reads TGTGCCTGGAGTCTTAGGGGACGGACTGAAGCTTTCTTT. Translating it yields CAWSLRGRTEAFF.

Points on this clone: A junction boundary mismatches the germline segment, possibly from a read error. The chain has TRBV20-1 and TRBJ2-4; the match to TRBD2 covers 7 bases. Germline V gene sequence: CDR1 DFQATT, CDR2 SNEGSKA (reference sequence). The length of the CDR3 is 8 residues. CDR3 DNA sequence: TGCAGCTTTGGGCCTAGCGGCTTC. Its protein product is CSFGPSGF.

The chain has TRBV6-5 and TRBJ2-2, with a possible D match to TRBD1 (5 bases). Per the germline V gene, CDR1 is MNHEY and CDR2 is SVGAGI. V lost 2 bases to trimming and J lost 4 bases, with 11 bases between them. This CDR3 is built from 15 residues. The CDR3 DNA is TGTGCCAGCAGTTACGGCGTTAGGGGCACCGGGGAGCTGTTTTTT. It yields the protein CASSYGVRGTGELFF.

This clone showed up just a few times. This sample also contains other DNA sequences that code for the same CDR3. This chain connects TRBV29-1 to TRBJ1-1, with a possible D match to TRBD1 (5 bases). Per the germline V gene, CDR1 is SQVTM and CDR2 is ANQGSEA. V was trimmed by 5 bases and J by 4 bases, leaving 8 bases between them. This CDR3 spans 11 amino acids. Written as DNA, the CDR3 is TGCAGCGTTCAGGGCGGCACTGAAGCTTTCTTT. This gives the protein CSVQGGTEAFF.

This clone was seen a single time. This specimen includes other DNA sequences encoding the same CDR3. The chain combines TRBV29-1 with TRBJ2-1; the match to TRBD2 covers 8 bases. With V trimmed by 5 bases and J by 5 bases, 2 bases remained unmatched. The CDR3 consists of 12 residues. Germline V lookup: CDR1 SQVTM, CDR2 ANQGSEA. The CDR3: CSVRRGDNEQFF. The CDR3 nucleotides are TGCAGCGTTCGGCGGGGGGACAATGAGCAGTTCTTC.

The V call is TRBV29-1, the J call TRBJ2-7, with no clear D. Germline CDR1 and CDR2: SQVTM and ANQGSEA. CDR3 size: 14 residues. The V and J ends lost 6 bases and 2 bases respectively, with 17 bases between them. DNA for the CDR3: TGCAGCGTCGCTGGACGTTCCTCCGCCTACGAGCAGTACTTC. This sequence encodes CSVAGRSSAYEQYF.

This sequence joins TRBV7-9 and TRBJ2-3, with TRBD2 matching 9 bases. The germline V gene encodes CDR1 SEHNR and CDR2 FQNEAQ (reference sequence). V lost 6 bases, J lost 3 bases, and 10 bases stayed unmatched. The CDR3 has 16 amino acids. CDR3 loop: CASRRIAGETTDTQYF. Written as DNA, the CDR3 is TGTGCCAGCAGAAGAATAGCGGGGGAGACTACAGATACGCAGTATTTT.

This clone has a handful of counts. The J gene is TRBJ2-3, the V gene TRBV4-3, with D possibly TRBD2 on 5 matching bases. V was cut by 0 bases and J by 2 bases, with 9 bases left in between. The germline CDR1 and CDR2 sequences are LGHNA and YSLEER. The CDR3 loop spans 15 amino acids. The CDR3 here is CASSQDKEVTDTQYF. In DNA, the CDR3 is TGCGCCAGCAGCCAAGATAAGGAGGTCACAGATACGCAGTATTTT.

The chain recombines TRBV29-1 with TRBJ2-7; weak D call: TRBD1 (6 bases). V was shortened by 0 bases and J by 4 bases, with 10 bases between the two germline ends. From germline, CDR1 is SQVTM and CDR2 ANQGSEA. This CDR3 contains 13 residues. The chain's CDR3 is CSVEDPDRYEQYF. As DNA, the CDR3 is TGCAGCGTTGAAGATCCGGACAGATACGAGCAGTACTTC.

The J gene is TRBJ2-7, the V gene TRBV9; no clear D. The V gene lost 0 bases and the J gene lost 0 bases, with 7 bases spanning the gap. Germline V lookup: CDR1 SGDLS, CDR2 YYNGEE. The CDR3 runs 14 residues. The CDR3: CASSVGPTSYEQYF. CDR3 DNA sequence: TGTGCCAGCAGCGTAGGCCCGACCTCCTACGAGCAGTACTTC.

A word on this clone: Other DNA variants within this sample encode the same CDR3. The chain carries TRBV27 and TRBJ2-7, with no clear D. V lost 3 bases and J lost 1, with 1 base in between. The CDR3 spans 11 residues. Germline V gene lookup returns CDR1 MNHEY and CDR2 SMNVEV (reference sequence). CDR3 coding DNA: TGTGCCAGCAGTTTTTCCTACGAGCAGTACTTC. It translates to CASSFSYEQYF.